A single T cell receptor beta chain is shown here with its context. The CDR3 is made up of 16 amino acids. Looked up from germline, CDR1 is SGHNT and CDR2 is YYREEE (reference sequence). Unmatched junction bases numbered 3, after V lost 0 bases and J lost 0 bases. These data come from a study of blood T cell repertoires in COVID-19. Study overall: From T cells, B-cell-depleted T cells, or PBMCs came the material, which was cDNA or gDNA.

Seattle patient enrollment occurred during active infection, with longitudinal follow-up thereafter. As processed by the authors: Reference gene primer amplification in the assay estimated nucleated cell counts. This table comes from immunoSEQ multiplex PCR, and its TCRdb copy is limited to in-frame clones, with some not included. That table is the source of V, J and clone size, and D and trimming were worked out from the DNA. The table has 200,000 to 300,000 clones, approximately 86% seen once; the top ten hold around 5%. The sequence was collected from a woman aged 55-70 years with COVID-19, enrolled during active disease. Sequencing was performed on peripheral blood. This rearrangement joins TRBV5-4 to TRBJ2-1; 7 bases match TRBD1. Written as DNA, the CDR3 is TGTGCCAGCAGCTTGGAAGGGGGCTACTCCTACAATGAGCAGTTCTTC. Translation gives CASSLEGGYSYNEQFF.